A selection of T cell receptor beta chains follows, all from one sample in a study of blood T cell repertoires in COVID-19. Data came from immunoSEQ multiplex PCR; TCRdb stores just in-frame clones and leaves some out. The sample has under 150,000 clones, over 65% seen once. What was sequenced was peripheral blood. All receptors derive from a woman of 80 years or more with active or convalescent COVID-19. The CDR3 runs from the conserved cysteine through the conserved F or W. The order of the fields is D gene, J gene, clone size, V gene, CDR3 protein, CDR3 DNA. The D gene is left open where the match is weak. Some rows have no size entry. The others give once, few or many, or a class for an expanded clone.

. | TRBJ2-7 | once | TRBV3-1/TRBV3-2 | CASSHRRVGLEQYF | TGTGCCAGCAGCCACAGGCGGGTGGGGTTAGAGCAGTACTTC
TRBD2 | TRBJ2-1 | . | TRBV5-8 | CASSPALLAGGSSKFF | TGTGCCAGCAGCCCGGCGTTGCTAGCGGGGGGAAGTTCGAAGTTCTTC
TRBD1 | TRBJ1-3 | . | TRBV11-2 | CASRRPGTGFAGNTIYF | TGTGCCAGCAGACGTCCCGGGACAGGGTTTGCAGGAAACACCATATATTTT
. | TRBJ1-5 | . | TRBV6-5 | CASRTGGQPQHF | TGTGCCAGCAGGACAGGAGGTCAGCCCCAGCATTTT
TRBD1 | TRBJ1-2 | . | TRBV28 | CASRAIARGLNYGYTF | TGTGCCAGCAGAGCCATTGCCAGGGGGCTTAACTATGGCTACACCTTC
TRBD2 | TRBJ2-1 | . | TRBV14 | CASSQANSGGTYNEQFF | TGTGCCAGCAGCCAGGCGAATAGCGGGGGGACTTACAATGAGCAGTTCTTC
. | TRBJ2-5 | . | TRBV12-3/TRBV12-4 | CASSAGGQETQYF | TGTGCCAGCAGTGCGGGTGGGCAAGAGACCCAGTACTTC
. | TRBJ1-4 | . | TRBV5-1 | CASRLRATNEKLFF | TGCGCCAGCAGGCTCAGGGCAACTAATGAAAAACTGTTTTTT
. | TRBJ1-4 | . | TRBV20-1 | CSASTGRDEKLFF | TGCAGTGCTAGTACAGGGCGGGATGAAAAACTGTTTTTT
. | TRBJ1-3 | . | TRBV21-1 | CASSGAGADGNTIYF | TGTGCCAGCAGCGGGGCTGGGGCCGATGGAAACACCATATATTTT
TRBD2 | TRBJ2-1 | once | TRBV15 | CATSRAFGTSGYNEQFF | TGTGCCACCAGCAGAGCCTTCGGGACTAGCGGTTACAATGAGCAGTTCTTC
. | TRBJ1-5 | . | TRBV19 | CASSMGGSNQPQHF | TGTGCCAGTAGTATGGGAGGAAGCAATCAGCCCCAGCATTTT
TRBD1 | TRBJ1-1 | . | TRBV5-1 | CASSPGQGGRNTEAFF | TGCGCCAGCAGCCCAGGACAGGGCGGGCGGAACACTGAAGCTTTCTTT
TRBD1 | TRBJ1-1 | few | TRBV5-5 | CASSPQQGVSTEAFF | TGTGCCAGCAGCCCGCAACAGGGGGTATCGACTGAAGCTTTCTTT
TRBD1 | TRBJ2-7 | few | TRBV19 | CASSIDHRGPNEQYF | TGTGCCAGTAGTATAGATCACAGGGGTCCGAACGAGCAGTACTTC
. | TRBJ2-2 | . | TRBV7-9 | CASSLGRAENTGELFF | TGTGCCAGCAGCTTAGGGAGGGCGGAAAACACCGGGGAGCTGTTTTTT